The 20 T cell receptor beta chains reported below all come from one sample, sequenced in a study of Graves' ophthalmopathy and Graves' hyperthyroidism. Researchers took RNA transcripts and amplified TCR beta CDR3 regions from them. An opening RT-PCR round employed HTBI primers and preceded a second-round multiplex PCR. TCRdb passed the multiplex PCR reads through MiXCR, listing each CDR3 protein once. The sample has roughly 220,000 distinct CDR3 sequences; around 45% are singletons. Specimen: peripheral blood. Receptor source: an adult man with Graves' ophthalmopathy.

This rearrangement joins TRBV30 to TRBJ1-2, with 8 bases lining up with TRBD1. Germline V gives CDR1 GTSNPN, CDR2 SVGIG (reference sequence). V lost 5 bases and J lost 7; bases outside the gene matches: 6. This CDR3 has 12 residues. CDR3 bases: TGTGCCTGGGGACAGGGAGTAAGTGGCTACACCTTC. Protein: CAWGQGVSGYTF.

This clonotype was seen a handful of times. The chain has TRBV7-8 and TRBJ1-5, with D hard to call. Germline V gives CDR1 SGHVS, CDR2 FQNEAQ. Deletions cut 5 bases from V and 4 bases from J, with 6 bases between. CDR3 length: 12 residues. The CDR3 nucleotides read TGTGCCAGCAGCCTTTATAATCAGCCCCAGCATTTT. It yields the protein CASSLYNQPQHF.

This clonotype appeared a few times. The genes are TRBV20-1 and TRBJ2-7; D might be TRBD2 (5 bases). There are 12 residues in the CDR3. Germline CDR1 is DFQATT and CDR2 is SNEGSKA (reference sequence). V lost 6 bases, J lost 4 bases, and 13 bases lay in between. For the CDR3, the DNA is TGCAGTGCCTACGGCACGGGGTACGAGCAGTACTTC. Its protein product is CSAYGTGYEQYF.

The chain employs TRBV9 and TRBJ1-3; 9 bases map to TRBD1. V lost 3 bases, J lost 11 bases, and 12 bases stayed unmatched. The CDR3 covers 15 residues. Germline values: CDR1 SGDLS, CDR2 YYNGEE. CDR3 nucleotides: TGTGCCAGCAGCGACGCCGGGACAGGGACAAGCGCCATATATTTT. Amino acid sequence: CASSDAGTGTSAIYF.

As to this clonotype: A much larger clone differs by one base, so this may be a read error. V and J are TRBV5-8 and TRBJ1-5; 10 bases map to TRBD1. The germline V gene encodes CDR1 SGHTS and CDR2 YDEGEE. Trimming cost V 4 bases and J 2 bases; bases outside gene matches: 18. The CDR3 spans 20 residues. DNA of the CDR3: TGTGCCAGCAGCCCCCGCTTGACGCCGGGACAGGGGACCGGCAATCAGCCCCAGCATTTT. Its translation is CASSPRLTPGQGTGNQPQHF.

The chain is built from TRBV9 and TRBJ2-7; D may match TRBD1 or TRBD2 (6 bases each). The CDR3 covers 15 residues. The V gene's germline CDR1 is SGDLS and CDR2 YYNGEE. Trimming shortened V by 4 bases and J by 3 bases, and 17 bases separated the two germline ends. The CDR3 region is CASSLRDGGNYEQYF. In DNA form, the CDR3 reads TGTGCCAGCAGCCTCCGGGACGGGGGCAACTACGAGCAGTACTTC.

This CDR3 reads CASSFGSHSGNTIYF. The CDR3 DNA follows: TGTGCCAGCAGCTTTGGTTCCCATTCCGGAAACACCATATATTTT. The rearrangement uses TRBV7-2 and TRBJ1-3; D is undetermined. V gave up 3 bases and J gave up 4 bases, with 13 bases separating them. The CDR3 covers 15 residues. Germline CDR1 reads SGHTA; CDR2 reads FQGNSA.

This clonotype was observed once. This chain links TRBV3-1 with TRBJ1-1; D not resolved. The ends were cut back, 4 bases at V and 2 bases at J, with 11 bases in the middle. The germline gives CDR1 LGHDT, CDR2 YNNKEL (reference sequence). The CDR3 loop spans 14 amino acids. CDR3 in amino acids: CASSPYGSNTEAFF. The CDR3, as DNA: TGTGCCAGCAGCCCTTATGGCAGTAACACTGAAGCTTTCTTT. Looking up the rest from reference TRBV3-1 and TRBJ1-1 gives the full variable domain: DTAVSQTPKYLVTQMGNDKSIKCEQNLGHDTMYWYKQDSKKFLKIMFSYNNKELIINETVPNRFSPKSPDKAHLNLHINSLELGDSAVYFCASSPYGSNTEAFFGQGTRLTVV.

The chain uses TRBV12-3 or TRBV12-4 and TRBJ1-2, with 8 bases matching TRBD1. The CDR3 loop spans 14 amino acids. V was pared by 5 bases and J by 8 bases, with 10 bases of the junction left unmatched. For the CDR3, the DNA is TGTGCCAGCAGTACCGACAGGGGAAGTAAGGGCTACACCTTC. This codes for CASSTDRGSKGYTF.

V is TRBV4-1 and J is TRBJ1-2; D may be TRBD1 (6 bases). The germline V and J ends were trimmed by 1 base and 5 bases, with 11 bases remaining between them. This CDR3 comprises 14 residues. Germline V lookup: CDR1 MGHRA, CDR2 YSYEKL. The CDR3 loop reads CASSQGEGGYGYTF. CDR3 bases: TGCGCCAGCAGCCAAGGGGAAGGGGGGTATGGCTACACCTTC.

As for this clonotype: A much larger clone is a single base away; this may be a read error. The V and J genes are TRBV10-3 and TRBJ2-7; 7 nucleotides match TRBD2. CDR1 and CDR2 from the germline V gene are ENHRY and SYGVKD. This CDR3 has 14 residues. CDR3 sequence reads: CATSEGGPDGEQYF. CDR3 nucleotide sequence: TGTGCCACCAGTGAGGGAGGGCCGGACGGCGAGCAGTACTTC.

This clonotype was seen many times. The chain uses TRBV7-6 and TRBJ2-2, with 11 bases that match TRBD1. Germline CDR1 is SGHVS and CDR2 is FNYEAQ. The CDR3 contains 15 residues. V trimming: 1 base; J trimming: 7 bases; junction bases outside the gene matches: 2. CDR3 DNA sequence: TGTGCCAGCAGCTTAGACGGGACAGGGGGCGGGGAGCTGTTTTTT. Residues: CASSLDGTGGGELFF.

This clonotype was picked up one time. The rearrangement joins TRBV2 to TRBJ1-6, with 9 bases lining up with TRBD1. Per the germline V gene, CDR1 is SNHLY and CDR2 is FYNNEI. This CDR3 is built from 16 residues. The junction had 4 bases not matched to a gene; V was cut back by 7 bases and J by 0 bases. The CDR3 sequence: CASIQTGGSYNSPLHF. CDR3 in DNA: TGTGCCAGCATCCAGACAGGGGGCTCCTATAATTCACCCCTCCACTTT.

The table lists this clonotype with many counts. The chain links TRBV10-2 to TRBJ2-7; a weak D match, TRBD1 (5 bases). In germline, CDR1 is WSHSY, CDR2 SAAADI. Trimming removed 6 bases from V and 4 bases from J, with 10 bases in between. This CDR3 is built from 12 residues. In DNA form, the CDR3 reads TGCGCCAGCAGCCAGGGATGGTACGAGCAGTACTTC. Translation gives CASSQGWYEQYF.

This clonotype has a handful of counts. The V gene is TRBV2, the J gene TRBJ1-4; possible D gene TRBD1, 5 bases. Germline CDR1 is SNHLY and CDR2 is FYNNEI. This CDR3 comprises 14 residues. The ends were cut back, 2 bases at V and 7 bases at J, with 11 bases in the middle. DNA of the CDR3: TGTGCCAGCAGTGAACTGGGACGGATTGAAAAACTGTTTTTT. Amino acids: CASSELGRIEKLFF.

In the case of this clonotype: A junction boundary mismatches the germline segment, possibly from a read error. The gene calls are TRBV20-1 and TRBJ1-5, with TRBD1 as a possible D gene (6 bases). There are 15 residues in the CDR3. Germline values: CDR1 DFQATT, CDR2 SNEGSKA (reference sequence). The CDR3 loop is CSAGDRKGGGQPQHF. The CDR3 region has the DNA TGCAGTGCTGGAGATCGGAAAGGGGGAGGGCAGCCCCAGCATTTT.

The chain has TRBV20-1 and TRBJ2-7, with TRBD1 as a possible D gene (6 bases). The CDR3 is 15 residues long. V was trimmed by 5 bases and J by 7 bases, leaving 24 bases between them. From germline, CDR1 is DFQATT and CDR2 SNEGSKA (reference sequence). The CDR3 sequence: CSAVDRTRGTAEQYF. As DNA, the CDR3 is TGCAGTGCTGTAGATCGGACAAGGGGGACGGCGGAGCAGTACTTC.

This clonotype has more than one count but fewer than ten. The genes are TRBV7-9 and TRBJ1-1, with 7 bases lining up with TRBD1. J gave up 1 base and V 1 base, and 9 bases lay outside the gene matches. Germline V lookup: CDR1 SEHNR, CDR2 FQNEAQ (reference sequence). The CDR3 length is 17 residues. The CDR3: CASSLGRYGTANTEAFF. The CDR3 DNA reads TGTGCCAGCAGCTTAGGGCGGTACGGGACAGCGAACACTGAAGCTTTCTTT. Full variable domain (remainder filled in from reference TRBV7-9 and TRBJ1-1): DTGVSQNPRHKITKRGQNVTFRCDPISEHNRLYWYRQTLGQGPEFLTYFQNEAQLEKSRLLSDRFSAERPKGSFSTLEIQRTEQGDSAMYLCASSLGRYGTANTEAFFGQGTRLTVV.

At least ten counts were recorded for this clonotype. V and J are TRBV7-6 and TRBJ2-2; D unresolved. With 4 bases removed from V and 1 base from J, the gap between germline ends came to 1 base. The CDR3 loop spans 12 amino acids. CDR1 and CDR2 (germline): SGHVS, FNYEAQ. CDR3 coding DNA: TGTGCCAGCAGCTGGAACACCGGGGAGCTGTTTTTT. Its translation: CASSWNTGELFF.

This clonotype was counted many times. The chain joins TRBV29-1 to TRBJ2-7; D gene uncertain. Between the trimmed V and J ends, which lost 2 bases and 9 bases, there was a span of 8 bases. The CDR3 length is 10 residues. Germline V CDR1 and CDR2: SQVTM, ANQGSEA. CDR3 sequence (DNA): TGCAGCGTTGAACCCAAGGTGCAGTACTTC. As protein: CSVEPKVQYF.